The subject of this entry is one T cell receptor beta chain. No antigen is known for it. CDR3 length equals 14 residues. Unmatched junction bases numbered 5, after V lost 1 base and J lost 8 bases. CDR1 MDHEN and CDR2 SYDVKM come from the germline V gene. Libraries were prepared by immunoSEQ multiplex PCR; TCRdb keeps only in-frame clonotypes and omits some of them. The sample gives more than 100,000 clones, roughly 90% of which show up once; approximately 7.9% is in the top ten. These data come from a study of T cell responses to AZD1222 COVID-19 vaccine. General study results and limits: Sampling that yielded the repertoires occurred only after the peak T cell response. Donors were mostly white British, more females; clonal diversity possibly underestimated. The study reported that nearly half of spike-specific TCRs target unmutated variant regions. The number of AZD1222 recipients seropositive at baseline was only five or six.

The clonotype was recovered from an adult who received the AZD1222 COVID-19 vaccine. The rearrangement joins TRBV28 to TRBJ1-2; 9 positions match TRBD1. This specimen was peripheral blood, taken 28 days after the second AZD1222 dose. The CDR3 spells CASSLFTGGRGYTF. The DNA for the CDR3 is TGTGCCAGCAGTTTATTTACAGGGGGCAGGGGCTACACCTTC.